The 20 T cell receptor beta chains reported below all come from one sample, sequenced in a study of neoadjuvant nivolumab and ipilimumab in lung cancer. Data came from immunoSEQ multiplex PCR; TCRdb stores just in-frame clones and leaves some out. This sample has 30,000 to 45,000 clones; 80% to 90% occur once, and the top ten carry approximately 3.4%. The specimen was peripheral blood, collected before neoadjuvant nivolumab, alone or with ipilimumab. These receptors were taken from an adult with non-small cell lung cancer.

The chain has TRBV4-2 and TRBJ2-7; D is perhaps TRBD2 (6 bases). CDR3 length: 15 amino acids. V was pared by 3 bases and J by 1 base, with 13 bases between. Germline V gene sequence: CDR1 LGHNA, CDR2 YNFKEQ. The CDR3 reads CASSQAMEGSYEQYF. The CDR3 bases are TGTGCCAGCAGCCAGGCCATGGAGGGGTCCTACGAGCAGTACTTC.

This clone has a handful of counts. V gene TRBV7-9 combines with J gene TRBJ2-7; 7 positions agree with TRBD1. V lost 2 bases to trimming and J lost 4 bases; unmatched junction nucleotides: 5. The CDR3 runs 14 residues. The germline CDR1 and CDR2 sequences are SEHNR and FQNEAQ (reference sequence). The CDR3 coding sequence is TGTGCCAGCAGCTTAACGGACAGGCTTTACGAGCAGTACTTC. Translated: CASSLTDRLYEQYF. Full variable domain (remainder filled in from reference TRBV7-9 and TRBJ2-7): DTGVSQNPRHKITKRGQNVTFRCDPISEHNRLYWYRQTLGQGPEFLTYFQNEAQLEKSRLLSDRFSAERPKGSFSTLEIQRTEQGDSAMYLCASSLTDRLYEQYFGPGTRLTVT.

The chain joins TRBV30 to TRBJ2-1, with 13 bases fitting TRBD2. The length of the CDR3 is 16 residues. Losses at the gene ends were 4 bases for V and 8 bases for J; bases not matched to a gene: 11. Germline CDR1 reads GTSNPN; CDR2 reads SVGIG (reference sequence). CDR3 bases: TGTGCCTGGAACGGAGGACTAGCGGGAGTATCTCATGAGCAGTTCTTC. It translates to CAWNGGLAGVSHEQFF. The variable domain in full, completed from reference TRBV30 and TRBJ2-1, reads SQTIHQWPATLVQPVGSPLSLECTVEGTSNPNLYWYRQAAGRGLQLLFYSVGIGQISSEVPQNLSASRPQDRQFILSSKKLLLSDSGFYLCAWNGGLAGVSHEQFFGPGTRLTVL.

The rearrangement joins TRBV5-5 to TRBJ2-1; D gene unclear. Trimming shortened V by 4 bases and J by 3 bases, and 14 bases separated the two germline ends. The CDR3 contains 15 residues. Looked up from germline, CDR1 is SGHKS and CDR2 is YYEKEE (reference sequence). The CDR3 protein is CASSMRTTDYNEQFF. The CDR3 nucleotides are TGTGCCAGCAGCATGCGGACGACTGACTACAATGAGCAGTTCTTC.

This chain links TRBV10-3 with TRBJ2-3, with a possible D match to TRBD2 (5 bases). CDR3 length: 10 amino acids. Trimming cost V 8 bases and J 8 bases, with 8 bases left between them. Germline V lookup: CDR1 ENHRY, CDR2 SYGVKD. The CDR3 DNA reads TGTGCCATCCGGGATACTACGCAGTATTTT. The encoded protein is CAIRDTTQYF.

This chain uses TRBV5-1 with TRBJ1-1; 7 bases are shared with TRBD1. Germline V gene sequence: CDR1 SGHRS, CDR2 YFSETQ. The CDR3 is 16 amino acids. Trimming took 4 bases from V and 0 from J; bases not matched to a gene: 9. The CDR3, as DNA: TGCGCCAGCAGCCGTTCGACAGGGCCTCTGAACACTGAAGCTTTCTTT. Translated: CASSRSTGPLNTEAFF.

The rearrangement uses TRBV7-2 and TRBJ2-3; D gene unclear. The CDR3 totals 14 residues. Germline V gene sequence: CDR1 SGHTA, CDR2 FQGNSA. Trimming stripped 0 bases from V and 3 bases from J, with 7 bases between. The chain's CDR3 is CASSLATRTDTQYF. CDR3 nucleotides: TGTGCCAGCAGCTTAGCCACTCGGACAGATACGCAGTATTTT.

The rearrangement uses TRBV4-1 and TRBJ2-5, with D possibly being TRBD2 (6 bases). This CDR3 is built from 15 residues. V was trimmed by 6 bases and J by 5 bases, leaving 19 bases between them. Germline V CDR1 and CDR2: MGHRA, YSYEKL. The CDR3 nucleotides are TGCGCCAGCAGTAAGGGTGCGGGGACTCGGGAGACCCAGTACTTC. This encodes CASSKGAGTRETQYF.

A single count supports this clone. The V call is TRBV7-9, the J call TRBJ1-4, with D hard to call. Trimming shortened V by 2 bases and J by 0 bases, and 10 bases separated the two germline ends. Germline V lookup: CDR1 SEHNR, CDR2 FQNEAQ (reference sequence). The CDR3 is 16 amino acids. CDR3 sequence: CASSLSVTATNEKLFF. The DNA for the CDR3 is TGTGCCAGCAGCTTATCAGTCACAGCAACTAATGAAAAACTGTTTTTT. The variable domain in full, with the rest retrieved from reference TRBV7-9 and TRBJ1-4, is DTGVSQNPRHKITKRGQNVTFRCDPISEHNRLYWYRQTLGQGPEFLTYFQNEAQLEKSRLLSDRFSAERPKGSFSTLEIQRTEQGDSAMYLCASSLSVTATNEKLFFGSGTQLSVL.

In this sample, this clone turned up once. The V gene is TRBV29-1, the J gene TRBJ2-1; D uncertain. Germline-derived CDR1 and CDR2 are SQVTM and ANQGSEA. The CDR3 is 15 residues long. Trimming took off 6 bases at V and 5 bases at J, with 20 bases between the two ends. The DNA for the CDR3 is TGCAGCGTCGGCCTTAAGAACGCGATAGACAATGAGCAGTTCTTC. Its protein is CSVGLKNAIDNEQFF.

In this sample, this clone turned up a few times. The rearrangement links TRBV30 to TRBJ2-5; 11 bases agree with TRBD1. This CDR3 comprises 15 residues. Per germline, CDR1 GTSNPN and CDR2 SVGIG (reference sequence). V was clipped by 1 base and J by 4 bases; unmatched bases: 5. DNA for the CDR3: TGTGCCTGGAGTGGGACAGGGGGCATTGGAGAGACCCAGTACTTC. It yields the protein CAWSGTGGIGETQYF.

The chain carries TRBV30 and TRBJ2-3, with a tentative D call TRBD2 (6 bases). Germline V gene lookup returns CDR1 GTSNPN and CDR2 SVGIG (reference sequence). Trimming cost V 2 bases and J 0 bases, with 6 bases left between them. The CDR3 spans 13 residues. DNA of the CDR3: TGTGCCTGGAGTCGGGGGAGCACAGATACGCAGTATTTT. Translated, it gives CAWSRGSTDTQYF.

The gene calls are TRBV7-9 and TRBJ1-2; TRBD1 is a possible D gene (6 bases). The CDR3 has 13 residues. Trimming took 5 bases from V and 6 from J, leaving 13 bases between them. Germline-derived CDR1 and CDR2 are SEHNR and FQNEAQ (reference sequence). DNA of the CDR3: TGTGCCAGCAGCCCAGGGACACTGGATGGCTACACCTTC. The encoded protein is CASSPGTLDGYTF.

The CDR3 is CASSYSRADNQETQYF. DNA of the CDR3: TGTGCCAGCAGTTACTCAAGGGCAGACAACCAAGAGACCCAGTACTTC. The chain has TRBV6-5 and TRBJ2-5; no clear D. Germline assignment: CDR1 MNHEY and CDR2 SVGAGI. V was shortened by 0 bases and J by 0 bases, with 11 bases between the two germline ends. CDR3 length: 16 residues.

CDR3 nucleotide sequence: TGTGCCATCAGTGAGGGGGGACGGAGGACGTCCTACGAGCAGTACTTC. It is translated as CAISEGGRRTSYEQYF. The chain combines TRBV10-3 with TRBJ2-7; perhaps D is TRBD1 or TRBD2 (5 bases each). V was trimmed by 2 bases and J by 1 base, leaving 15 bases between them. Germline loops: CDR1 ENHRY, CDR2 SYGVKD. This CDR3 spans 16 amino acids.

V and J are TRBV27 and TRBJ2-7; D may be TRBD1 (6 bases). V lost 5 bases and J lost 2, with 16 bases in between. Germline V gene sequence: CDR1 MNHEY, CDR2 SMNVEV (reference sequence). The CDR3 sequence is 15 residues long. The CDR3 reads CASSLTQGFAYEQYF. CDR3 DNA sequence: TGTGCCAGCAGTCTCACGCAGGGGTTCGCCTACGAGCAGTACTTC.

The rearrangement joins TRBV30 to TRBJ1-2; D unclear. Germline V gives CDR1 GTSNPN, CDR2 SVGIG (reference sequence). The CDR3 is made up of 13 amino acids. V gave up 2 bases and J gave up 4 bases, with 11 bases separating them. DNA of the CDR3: TGTGCCTGGAGTATGAGGGATCTCTATGGCTACACCTTC. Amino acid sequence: CAWSMRDLYGYTF.

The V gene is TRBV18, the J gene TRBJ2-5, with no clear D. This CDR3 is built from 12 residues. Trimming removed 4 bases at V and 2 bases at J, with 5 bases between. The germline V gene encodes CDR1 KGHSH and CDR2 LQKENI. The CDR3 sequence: CASSLRQETQYF. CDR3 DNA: TGTGCCAGCTCACTCCGTCAAGAGACCCAGTACTTC.

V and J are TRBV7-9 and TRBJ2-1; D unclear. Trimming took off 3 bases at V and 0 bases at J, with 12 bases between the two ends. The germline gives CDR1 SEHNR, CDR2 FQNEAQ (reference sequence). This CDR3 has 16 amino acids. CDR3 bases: TGTGCCAGCAGCTTTTTGCCCGCGAGCTCCTACAATGAGCAGTTCTTC. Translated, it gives CASSFLPASSYNEQFF. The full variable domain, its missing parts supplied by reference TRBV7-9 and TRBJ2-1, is DTGVSQNPRHKITKRGQNVTFRCDPISEHNRLYWYRQTLGQGPEFLTYFQNEAQLEKSRLLSDRFSAERPKGSFSTLEIQRTEQGDSAMYLCASSFLPASSYNEQFFGPGTRLTVL.

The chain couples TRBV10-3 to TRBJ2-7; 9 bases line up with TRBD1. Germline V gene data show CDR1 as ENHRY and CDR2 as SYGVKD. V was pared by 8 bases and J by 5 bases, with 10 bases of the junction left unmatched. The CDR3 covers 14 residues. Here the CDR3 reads CAIRSRTGVDEQYF. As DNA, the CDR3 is TGTGCCATCCGATCCCGGACAGGGGTAGACGAGCAGTACTTC.